This TCR beta chain was captured in a study of blood T cell repertoires in COVID-19. Overall study context: COVID-19 samples collected from the United States, Italy and Spain covered acute and convalescent phases. PBMCs, B-cell-depleted T cells, or T cells were the source of the cDNA or gDNA that made up the material.

This clone was seen a single time. Per the original data handling: Using reference gene primer amplification, nucleated cell counts were estimated. The repertoire was sequenced with immunoSEQ multiplex PCR; TCRdb's copy has only in-frame clones and lacks some. D and trimming come from the DNA, and the V and J calls and clone size come from that table. The sample carries some 240,000 clones, approximately 90% recorded once. Sequenced input: peripheral blood. The sequence derives from a man aged 60-69 years who had recovered from COVID-19.

This chain's CDR3 is CASSLHLVDSRTQYF. The CDR3 DNA reads as TGTGCCAGCAGCCTCCATCTCGTCGACTCCCGGACCCAGTACTTC. J is TRBJ2-5 and V is TRBV4-2, with unresolved D. The V and J ends lost 4 bases and 7 bases respectively, with 19 bases between them. Germline V gene data show CDR1 as LGHNA and CDR2 as YNFKEQ. The CDR3 consists of 15 residues.